This T cell receptor beta chain was retrieved from a study of blood T cells in healthy people across ages. Study-wide points: Long-lived donors carried more naive CD4+ cells and greater diversity than aged donors.

A J-beta primer mix and a sample-barcoded 5' primer were used in a second PCR of about 7 to 11 cycles. Each cDNA was tagged by a template-switch adaptor containing 12 random nucleotides. TCRdb reanalysed the 5' RACE reads using MiXCR and keeps one entry per CDR3 protein. This table has 1.5 million to 2 million distinct CDR3 sequences, 49% appearing once. This CDR3 is 14 amino acids long. Trimming stripped 4 bases from V and 4 bases from J, with 12 bases between. The germline V gene has CDR1 MDHEN and CDR2 SYDVKM. This clonotype has more than one count but fewer than ten. Its matching antigen is unknown.

The TCR originated in a woman aged 40 to 50 in good health. The specimen sequenced was blood. The chain uses TRBV28 and TRBJ2-3; no clear D gene. CDR3 nucleotides: TGTGCCAGCAGTTCCCGACTCTACCCAGATACGCAGTATTTT. It specifies CASSSRLYPDTQYF.